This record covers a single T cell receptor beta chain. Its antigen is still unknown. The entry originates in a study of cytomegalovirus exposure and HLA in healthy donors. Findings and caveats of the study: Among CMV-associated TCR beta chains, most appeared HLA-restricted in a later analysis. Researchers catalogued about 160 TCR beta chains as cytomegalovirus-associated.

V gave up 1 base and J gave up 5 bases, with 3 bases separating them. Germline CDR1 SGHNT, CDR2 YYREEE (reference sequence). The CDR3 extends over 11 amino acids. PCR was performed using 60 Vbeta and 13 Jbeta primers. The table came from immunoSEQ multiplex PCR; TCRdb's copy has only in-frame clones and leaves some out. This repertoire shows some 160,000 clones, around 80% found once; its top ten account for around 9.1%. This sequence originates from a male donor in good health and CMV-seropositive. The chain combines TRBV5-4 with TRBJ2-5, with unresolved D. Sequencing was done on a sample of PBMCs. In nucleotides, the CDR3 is TGTGCCAGCAGCTTGCGGGAGACCCAGTACTTC. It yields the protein CASSLRETQYF.